This TCR beta chain was retrieved from a study of low-dose radiotherapy and immunotherapy resistance in tumors. Study details: One day before radiation and immunotherapy, intravenous cyclophosphamide 200 mg/m2 was administered, with this repeated every two weeks.

This sample's time point: before trial treatment. Eligibility was restricted to patients presenting with advanced solid tumors that lacked tumor-infiltrating lymphocytes. This clonotype was observed at least ten times. With TRAV- and TRBV-specific primers, first-strand cDNA was made, covering the alpha and beta chains. The authors ran about 20 PCR cycles to amplify TCRs with a constant-region primer and V-primer adapter. One entry per CDR3 protein, called by TCRdb with MiXCR from the reads. The sample yields tens of thousands of distinct CDR3 sequences, 31% seen once. This CDR3 has 16 amino acids. Unmatched junction bases numbered 16, after V lost 5 bases and J lost 8 bases. Germline CDR1 SGDLS, CDR2 YYNGEE.

The V and J genes are TRBV9 and TRBJ1-1, with 9 nucleotides matching TRBD1. Sequenced here: PBMCs, sampled before treatment. This clonotype originated in a female donor with ovarian cancer. CDR3 sequence (DNA): TGTGCCAGCAGTGAGTCTCCGGGACAGGGCTCCAAGGAAGCTTTCTTT. Translated, it gives CASSESPGQGSKEAFF.